These T cell receptor beta chains were read from a single sample in a study of blood T cell repertoires in COVID-19. Only in-frame clones appear in the TCRdb table, and some are missing; sequencing was by immunoSEQ multiplex PCR. The sample lists 200,000 or so clones; under 90% were seen once. Sequences were obtained from peripheral blood. All receptors come from a woman in her sixties who had recovered from COVID-19. CDR3s include the opening cysteine and the closing phenylalanine or tryptophan. The D gene is left open where the match is weak. For some rows the clone size is stated as once, few or many, or as a class when expanded; others skip it.

j_call v_call d_call clone_size cdr3_aa cdr3_nt
TRBJ1-2 TRBV3-1/TRBV3-2 NA NA CASSQDFPPLAGYTF TGTGCCAGCAGCCAAGATTTCCCCCCTTTAGCGGGCTACACCTTC
TRBJ2-3 TRBV5-1 TRBD1 NA CASSLAGQGADTQYF TGCGCCAGCAGCTTGGCGGGACAGGGGGCAGATACGCAGTATTTT
TRBJ1-4 TRBV5-1 NA NA CASSLETGAREKLFF TGCGCCAGCAGCTTGGAGACAGGAGCCCGAGAAAAACTGTTTTTT
TRBJ2-7 TRBV11-2 NA NA CASSSSGVYEQYF TGTGCCAGCAGCTCCTCGGGAGTCTACGAGCAGTACTTC
TRBJ2-7 TRBV7-9 TRBD1 NA CASSTLDRVEDEQYF TGTGCCAGCAGCACCCTCGACAGGGTAGAGGACGAGCAGTACTTC
TRBJ2-3 TRBV27 TRBD2 few CASSLGAGAQDTQYF TGTGCCAGCAGTTTAGGAGCGGGGGCCCAAGATACGCAGTATTTT
TRBJ1-1 TRBV11-2 TRBD1 NA CASSRDRAYTEAFF TGTGCCAGCAGCCGGGACAGGGCCTACACTGAAGCTTTCTTT
TRBJ1-5 TRBV28 TRBD1 NA CASSPPQGTYSNQPQHF TGTGCCAGCAGCCCCCCACAGGGGACTTATAGCAATCAGCCCCAGCATTTT
TRBJ2-7 TRBV30 NA NA CAWSVEGVTFREQYF TGTGCCTGGAGTGTAGAGGGGGTTACCTTCCGAGAGCAGTACTTC
TRBJ2-5 TRBV19 NA NA CASLDRSNSQETQYF TGTGCCAGTCTAGACAGGTCAAATTCGCAAGAGACCCAGTACTTC
TRBJ2-5 TRBV5-1 TRBD1 NA CASSLVGQVETQYF TGCGCCAGCAGCTTGGTCGGACAGGTAGAGACCCAGTACTTC
TRBJ1-3 TRBV10-3 NA NA CAISPGQNSGNTIYF TGTGCCATCAGCCCTGGACAGAACTCTGGAAACACCATATATTTT
TRBJ2-3 TRBV18 TRBD2 NA CASSPGLADTQYF TGTGCCAGCTCACCCGGACTAGCAGATACGCAGTATTTT
TRBJ1-2 TRBV7-2 NA few CASSLDRFLHYGYTF TGTGCCAGCAGCTTAGACAGGTTCCTTCACTATGGCTACACCTTC
TRBJ2-5 TRBV9 TRBD2 NA CASSVAVAGGQETQYF TGTGCCAGCAGCGTAGCGGTAGCGGGGGGACAAGAGACCCAGTACTTC
TRBJ1-2 TRBV5-1 TRBD1 NA CASSQPGQGYGGYTF TGCGCCAGCAGCCAGCCGGGACAGGGATATGGTGGCTACACCTTC
TRBJ2-3 TRBV7-8 NA NA CASSYRTSEGDTQYF TGTGCCAGCAGCTACAGGACATCGGAAGGGGATACGCAGTATTTT
TRBJ2-1 TRBV2 NA NA CASSRVTGSHEQFF TGTGCCAGCTCCCGTGTAACGGGGAGTCATGAGCAGTTCTTC
TRBJ2-3 TRBV12-3/TRBV12-4 NA NA CASSLARVAAQYF TGTGCCAGCAGTTTAGCGCGGGTAGCCGCGCAGTATTTT
TRBJ1-1 TRBV2 TRBD1 NA CARKTGGLNTEAFF TGTGCCAGAAAGACAGGGGGCTTGAACACTGAAGCTTTCTTT
TRBJ1-2 TRBV30 TRBD1 NA CAWSGTGFLYGYTF TGTGCCTGGAGTGGGACAGGATTCCTCTATGGCTACACCTTC
TRBJ1-2 TRBV29-1 TRBD1 NA CSVEDLWDSGYTF TGCAGCGTTGAAGATCTTTGGGACAGCGGCTACACCTTC
TRBJ1-2 TRBV3-1/TRBV3-2 TRBD1 NA CASSQEHRGFNGYTF TGTGCCAGCAGCCAAGAACACAGGGGTTTTAATGGCTACACCTTC
TRBJ2-7 TRBV4-2 NA NA CASSHTTGAYEQYF TGTGCCAGCAGCCACACGACAGGAGCCTACGAGCAGTACTTC
TRBJ1-2 TRBV2 NA NA CASSEFREGGYTF TGTGCCAGCAGTGAGTTCAGGGAAGGGGGCTACACCTTC
TRBJ2-7 TRBV7-8 NA NA CASSLASRASYEQYF TGTGCCAGCAGCTTAGCTTCCAGGGCCTCCTACGAGCAGTACTTC
TRBJ2-7 TRBV5-8 TRBD2 NA CASSLRAASGGYEQYF TGTGCCAGCAGCTTGAGGGCCGCTAGCGGGGGTTACGAGCAGTACTTC
TRBJ2-2 TRBV6-2/TRBV6-3 NA many CASSTGIYNTGELFF TGTGCCAGCAGTACCGGGATATATAACACCGGGGAGCTGTTTTTT
TRBJ2-5 TRBV21-1 NA NA CASSNVLAGGPLRETQYF TGTGCCAGCAGCAACGTACTAGCGGGGGGGCCGCTGCGAGAGACCCAGTACTTC
TRBJ1-2 TRBV19 NA few CASSPVGYGYTF TGTGCCAGTAGTCCGGTCGGGTATGGCTACACCTTC
TRBJ2-7 TRBV3-1/TRBV3-2 TRBD1 NA CASGDLGGTGGQYF TGTGCCAGCGGCGACCTCGGCGGGACAGGGGGGCAGTACTTC
TRBJ2-5 TRBV13 NA NA CASSSRTGRASQETQYF TGTGCCAGCAGCTCCCGGACAGGGAGGGCAAGCCAAGAGACCCAGTACTTC